A single sample gave rise to the 8 T cell receptor beta chains below, sequenced in a study of T cell responses to AZD1222 COVID-19 vaccine. Profiled with immunoSEQ multiplex PCR; TCRdb holds only in-frame clones, not every one. This table has roughly 97,000 clones, about 88% appearing once. Here the sequenced sample was peripheral blood, taken on day 0 of AZD1222 vaccination. These receptors all come from an adult in good health.

The chain recombines TRBV6-5 with TRBJ1-6; unclear D gene. Trimming took 0 bases from V and 0 from J, leaving 6 bases between them. Germline V lookup: CDR1 MNHEY, CDR2 SVGAGI. The length of the CDR3 is 16 residues. CDR3 in amino acids: CASSYSDSSYNSPLHF. The CDR3 nucleotides read TGTGCCAGCAGTTACTCGGATAGCTCCTATAATTCACCCCTCCACTTT.

The chain joins TRBV6-5 to TRBJ1-6; D not resolved. This CDR3 region has 13 residues. Trimming took 2 bases from V and 7 from J, leaving 6 bases between them. CDR1 and CDR2 (germline): MNHEY, SVGAGI. The CDR3 protein is CASSYTANSPLHF. CDR3 nucleotides: TGTGCCAGCAGTTACACAGCCAATTCACCCCTCCACTTT.

This clone was counted between two and nine times. The chain's CDR3 is CASSLGKPMNTEAFF. The CDR3 nucleotides read TGTGCCAGCAGTTTAGGGAAACCCATGAACACTGAAGCTTTCTTT. The chain couples TRBV6-2 or TRBV6-3 to TRBJ1-1; D gene uncertain. Trimming pared 4 bases from V and 0 bases from J, leaving 12 bases between. The CDR3 contains 15 residues. Germline CDR1 reads MNHEY; CDR2 reads SVGEGT.

This clone was seen once. This sequence joins TRBV2 and TRBJ1-1; 7 bases are a match to TRBD1. The V and J ends lost 7 bases and 6 bases, in that order; junction bases with no gene match: 11. In germline, CDR1 is SNHLY, CDR2 FYNNEI. The CDR3 has 14 residues. CDR3 in amino acids: CASNDFGTAPEAFF. The CDR3, as DNA: TGTGCCAGCAACGATTTCGGGACAGCACCTGAAGCTTTCTTT.

The V and J genes are TRBV18 and TRBJ1-3; D uncertain. The CDR3 contains 14 residues. The germline V gene encodes CDR1 KGHSH and CDR2 LQKENI. Trimming took 2 bases from V and 4 from J, leaving 9 bases between them. The CDR3 nucleotides read TGTGCCAGCTCACCAATTCAGGCAGGAAACACCATATATTTT. Its translation: CASSPIQAGNTIYF.

On this clone: One junction end does not reproduce the germline sequence, and a read error may be involved. Written as DNA, the CDR3 is TGTGCCAGCAGCTTAAAAGACTTT. Its protein product is CASSLKDF. V usage is TRBV7-9 and J usage is TRBJ1-1, with D unresolved. The CDR3 runs 8 residues. In germline, CDR1 is SEHNR, CDR2 FQNEAQ (reference sequence).

This chain joins TRBV5-1 and TRBJ1-2, with a weak D call TRBD1 (5 bases). The length of the CDR3 is 15 residues. The V end was cut by 4 bases, the J end by 1 base, with 14 bases between. Germline CDR1 and CDR2: SGHRS and YFSETQ. The CDR3 here is CASSQAAGFNYGYTF. CDR3 sequence (DNA): TGCGCCAGCAGCCAAGCCGCAGGGTTTAACTATGGCTACACCTTC. Drawing the rest from reference TRBV5-1 and TRBJ1-2, the complete variable domain is KAGVTQTPRYLIKTRGQQVTLSCSPISGHRSVSWYQQTPGQGLQFLFEYFSETQRNKGNFPGRFSGRQFSNSRSEMNVSTLELGDSALYLCASSQAAGFNYGYTFGSGTRLTVV.

The chain joins TRBV7-9 to TRBJ1-1; D gene uncertain. The CDR3 is 15 residues long. Germline lookup yields CDR1 SEHNR and CDR2 FQNEAQ (reference sequence). Trimming shortened V by 5 bases and J by 2 bases, and 15 bases separated the two germline ends. For the CDR3, the DNA is TGTGCCAGCAGCCGGGTGGAAGGCGCTAACACTGAAGCTTTCTTT. Amino acid sequence: CASSRVEGANTEAFF. Supplemented by reference TRBV7-9 and TRBJ1-1, the full variable domain reads DTGVSQNPRHKITKRGQNVTFRCDPISEHNRLYWYRQTLGQGPEFLTYFQNEAQLEKSRLLSDRFSAERPKGSFSTLEIQRTEQGDSAMYLCASSRVEGANTEAFFGQGTRLTVV.